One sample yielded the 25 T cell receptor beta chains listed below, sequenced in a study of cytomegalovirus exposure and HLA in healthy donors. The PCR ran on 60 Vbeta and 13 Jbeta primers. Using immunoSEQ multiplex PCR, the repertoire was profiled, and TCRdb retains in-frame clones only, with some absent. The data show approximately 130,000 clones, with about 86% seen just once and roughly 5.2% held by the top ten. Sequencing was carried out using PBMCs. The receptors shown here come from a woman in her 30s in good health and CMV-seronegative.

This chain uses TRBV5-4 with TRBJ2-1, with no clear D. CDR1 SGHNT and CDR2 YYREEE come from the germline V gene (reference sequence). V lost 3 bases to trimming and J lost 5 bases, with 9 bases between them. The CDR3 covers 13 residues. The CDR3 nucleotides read TGTGCCAGCAGCTCCAACGTAGACAATGAGCAGTTCTTC. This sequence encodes CASSSNVDNEQFF.

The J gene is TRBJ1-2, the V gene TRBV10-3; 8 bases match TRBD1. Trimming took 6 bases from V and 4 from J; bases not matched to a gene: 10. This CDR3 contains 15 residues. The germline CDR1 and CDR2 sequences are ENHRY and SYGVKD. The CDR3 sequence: CAISAQTGAAYGYTF. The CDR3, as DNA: TGTGCCATCAGCGCTCAGACAGGGGCTGCCTATGGCTACACCTTC.

CDR3 region: CASRLTTGTGPSLAQYF. CDR3 in DNA: TGTGCCAGCAGGCTAACGACCGGGACAGGCCCGTCTTTGGCGCAGTACTTC. This chain uses TRBV5-6 with TRBJ2-7, with 8 bases lining up with TRBD1. The CDR3 runs to 17 residues. V lost 5 bases and J lost 9; bases outside the gene matches: 22. The germline V gene encodes CDR1 SGHDT and CDR2 YYEEEE.

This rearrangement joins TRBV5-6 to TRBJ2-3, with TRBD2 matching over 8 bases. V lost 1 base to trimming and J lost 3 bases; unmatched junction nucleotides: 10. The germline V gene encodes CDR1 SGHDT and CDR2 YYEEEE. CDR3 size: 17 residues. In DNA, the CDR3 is TGTGCCAGCAGCTTGAGATGGGGGCTAGCGGGTACAGATACGCAGTATTTT. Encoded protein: CASSLRWGLAGTDTQYF. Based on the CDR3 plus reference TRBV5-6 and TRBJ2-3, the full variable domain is DAGVTQSPTHLIKTRGQQVTLRCSPKSGHDTVSWYQQALGQGPQFIFQYYEEEERQRGNFPDRFSGHQFPNYSSELNVNALLLGDSALYLCASSLRWGLAGTDTQYFGPGTRLTVL.

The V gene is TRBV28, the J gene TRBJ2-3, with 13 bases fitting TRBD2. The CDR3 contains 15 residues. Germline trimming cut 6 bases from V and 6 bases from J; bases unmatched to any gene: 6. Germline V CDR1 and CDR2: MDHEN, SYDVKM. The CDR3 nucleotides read TGTGCCAGCAGGTCCCTACTAGCGGGAGGGGATACGCAGTATTTT. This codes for CASRSLLAGGDTQYF.

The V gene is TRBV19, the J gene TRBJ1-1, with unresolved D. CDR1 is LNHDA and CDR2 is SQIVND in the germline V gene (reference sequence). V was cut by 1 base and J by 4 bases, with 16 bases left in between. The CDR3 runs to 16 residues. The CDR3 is CASSIASRGWSTEAFF. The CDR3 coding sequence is TGTGCCAGTAGTATAGCAAGTAGAGGTTGGAGCACTGAAGCTTTCTTT.

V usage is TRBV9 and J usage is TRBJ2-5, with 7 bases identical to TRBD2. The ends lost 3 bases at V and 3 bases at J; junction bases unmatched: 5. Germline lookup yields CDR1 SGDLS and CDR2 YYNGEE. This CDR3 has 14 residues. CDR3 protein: CASSARDYKETQYF. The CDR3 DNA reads TGTGCCAGCAGCGCGAGGGACTATAAAGAGACCCAGTACTTC.

Here the CDR3 DNA reads TGTGCCAGCAGCTTGGAACTAGCGGGGTCCCCTTACGAGCAGTACTTC. Translation gives CASSLELAGSPYEQYF. The chain is built from TRBV5-4 and TRBJ2-7, with 10 bases fitting TRBD2. V gave up 0 bases and J gave up 4 bases; unmatched junction bases: 7. Germline-derived CDR1 and CDR2 are SGHNT and YYREEE (reference sequence). The CDR3 contains 16 residues.

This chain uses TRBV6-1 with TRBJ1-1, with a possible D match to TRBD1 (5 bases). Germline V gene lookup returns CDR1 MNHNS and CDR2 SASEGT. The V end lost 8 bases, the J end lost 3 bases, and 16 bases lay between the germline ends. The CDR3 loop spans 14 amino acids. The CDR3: CASPPSGVHTEAFF. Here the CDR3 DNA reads TGTGCCAGCCCCCCCTCGGGGGTTCACACTGAAGCTTTCTTT.

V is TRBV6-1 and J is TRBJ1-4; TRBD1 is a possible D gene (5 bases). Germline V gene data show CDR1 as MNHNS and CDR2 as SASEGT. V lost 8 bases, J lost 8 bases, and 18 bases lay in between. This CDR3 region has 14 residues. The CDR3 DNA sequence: TGTGCCAGCCATCTCGGGCAGGGTAACGAAAAACTGTTTTTT. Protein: CASHLGQGNEKLFF.

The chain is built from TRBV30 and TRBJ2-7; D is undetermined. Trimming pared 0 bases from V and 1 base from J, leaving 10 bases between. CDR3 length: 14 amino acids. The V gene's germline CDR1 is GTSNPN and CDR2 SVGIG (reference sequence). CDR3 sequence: CAWSVPLRSYEQYF. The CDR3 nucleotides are TGTGCCTGGAGTGTGCCCCTCAGATCCTACGAGCAGTACTTC.

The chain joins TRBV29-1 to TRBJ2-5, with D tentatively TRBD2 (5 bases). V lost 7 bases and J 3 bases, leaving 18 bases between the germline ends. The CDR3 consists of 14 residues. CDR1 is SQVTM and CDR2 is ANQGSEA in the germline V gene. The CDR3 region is CSATSGVRKETQYF. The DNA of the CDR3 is TGCAGCGCCACCTCCGGGGTGCGCAAAGAGACCCAGTACTTC.

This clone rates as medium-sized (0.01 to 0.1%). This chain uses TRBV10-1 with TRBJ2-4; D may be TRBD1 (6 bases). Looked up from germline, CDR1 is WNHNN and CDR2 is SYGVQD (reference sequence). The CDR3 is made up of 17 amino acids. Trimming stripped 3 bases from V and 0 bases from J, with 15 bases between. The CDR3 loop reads CASSDCGQSLAKNIQYF. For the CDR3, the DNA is TGCGCCAGCAGTGACTGCGGACAGTCCTTAGCCAAAAACATTCAGTACTTC.

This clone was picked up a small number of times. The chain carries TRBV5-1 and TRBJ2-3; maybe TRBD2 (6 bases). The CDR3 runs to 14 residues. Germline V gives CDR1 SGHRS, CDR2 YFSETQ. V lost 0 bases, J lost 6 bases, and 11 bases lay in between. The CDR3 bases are TGCGCCAGCAGCTTGGAAAGGGGAGGCGATACGCAGTATTTT. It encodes CASSLERGGDTQYF.

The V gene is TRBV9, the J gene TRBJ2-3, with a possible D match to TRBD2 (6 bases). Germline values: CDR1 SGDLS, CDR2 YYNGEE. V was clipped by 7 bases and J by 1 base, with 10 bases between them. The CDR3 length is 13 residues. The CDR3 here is CASGASGTDTQYF. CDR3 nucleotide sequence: TGTGCCAGCGGGGCTAGCGGCACAGATACGCAGTATTTT.

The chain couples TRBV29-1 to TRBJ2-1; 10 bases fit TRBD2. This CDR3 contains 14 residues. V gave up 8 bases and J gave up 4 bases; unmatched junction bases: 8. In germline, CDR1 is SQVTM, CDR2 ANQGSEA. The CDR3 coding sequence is TGCAGCCTAAGGACTAGCGGTGCGTACAATGAGCAGTTCTTC. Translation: CSLRTSGAYNEQFF.

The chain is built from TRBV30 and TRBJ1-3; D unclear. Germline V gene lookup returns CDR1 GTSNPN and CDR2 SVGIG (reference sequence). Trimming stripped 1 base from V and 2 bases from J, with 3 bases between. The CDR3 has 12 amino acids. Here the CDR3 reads CAWSATGNTIYF. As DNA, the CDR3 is TGTGCCTGGAGTGCCACTGGAAACACCATATATTTT.

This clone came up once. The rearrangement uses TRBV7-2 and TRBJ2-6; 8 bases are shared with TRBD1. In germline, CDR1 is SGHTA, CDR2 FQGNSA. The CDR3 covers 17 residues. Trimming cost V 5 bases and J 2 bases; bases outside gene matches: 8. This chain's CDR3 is CASSPWDRITGANVLTF. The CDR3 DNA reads TGTGCCAGCAGCCCTTGGGACAGGATAACTGGGGCCAACGTCCTGACTTTC.

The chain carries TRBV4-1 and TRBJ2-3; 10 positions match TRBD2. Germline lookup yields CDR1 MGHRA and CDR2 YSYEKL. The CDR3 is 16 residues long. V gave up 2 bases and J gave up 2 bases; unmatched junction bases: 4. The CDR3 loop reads CASSQPSGRATDTQYF. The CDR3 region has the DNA TGCGCCAGCAGCCAACCCAGCGGGAGGGCCACAGATACGCAGTATTTT.

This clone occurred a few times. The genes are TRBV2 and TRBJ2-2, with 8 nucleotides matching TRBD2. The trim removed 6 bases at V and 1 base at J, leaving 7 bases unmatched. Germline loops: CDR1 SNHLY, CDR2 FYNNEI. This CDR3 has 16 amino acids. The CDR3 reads CASRTYSGKNTGELFF. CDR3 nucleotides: TGTGCCAGCAGAACTTATAGCGGGAAGAACACCGGGGAGCTGTTTTTT.

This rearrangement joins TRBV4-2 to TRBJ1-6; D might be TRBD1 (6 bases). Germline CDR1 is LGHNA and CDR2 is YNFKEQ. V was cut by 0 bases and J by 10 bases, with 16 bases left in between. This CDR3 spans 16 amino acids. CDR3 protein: CASSQEGGAKVSPLHF. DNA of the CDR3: TGTGCCAGCAGCCAAGAGGGGGGGGCGAAGGTGTCACCCCTCCACTTT.

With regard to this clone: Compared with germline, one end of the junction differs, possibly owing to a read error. The CDR3 reads CALTQGPYERYF. CDR3 nucleotides: TGTGCCTTAACACAGGGCCCCTACGAGCGGTACTTC. V and J are TRBV30 and TRBJ2-7, with a tentative D call TRBD1 (6 bases). The CDR3 runs to 12 residues. CDR1 and CDR2 (germline): GTSNPN, SVGIG (reference sequence).

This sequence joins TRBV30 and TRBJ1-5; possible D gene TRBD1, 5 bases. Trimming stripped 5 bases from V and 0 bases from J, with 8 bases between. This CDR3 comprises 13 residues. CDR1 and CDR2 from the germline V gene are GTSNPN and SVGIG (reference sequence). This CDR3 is CAWSGDSNQPQHF. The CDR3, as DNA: TGTGCCTGGTCGGGGGATAGCAATCAGCCCCAGCATTTT.

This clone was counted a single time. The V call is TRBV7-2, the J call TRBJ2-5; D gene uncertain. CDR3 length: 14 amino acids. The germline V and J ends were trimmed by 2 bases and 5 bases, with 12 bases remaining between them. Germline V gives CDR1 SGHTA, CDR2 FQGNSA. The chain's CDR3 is CASSLSRVSETQYF. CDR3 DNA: TGTGCCAGCAGCTTATCCCGAGTATCGGAGACCCAGTACTTC.

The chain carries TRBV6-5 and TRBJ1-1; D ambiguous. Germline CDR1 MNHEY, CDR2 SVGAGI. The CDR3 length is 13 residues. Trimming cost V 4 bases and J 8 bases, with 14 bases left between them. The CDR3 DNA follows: TGTGCCAGCAGTTTCACGACATCTACCGAAGCTTTCTTT. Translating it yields CASSFTTSTEAFF.